The 19 T cell receptor beta chains in this list originate from one sample, sequenced in a study of vaccination effects on CD4 cells after COVID-19. Assay used: immunoSEQ multiplex PCR; TCRdb lists only in-frame clones, some missing. Among 20,000 to 30,000 clones listed, approximately 70% were seen once. Viral peptide pools were used in the ViraFEST assay to expand antigen-specific CD4+ T cells, and sequencing came afterward. Once cultured for around 11 days, the cells underwent separation to obtain CD4+ T cells. Neither prior SARS-CoV-2 infection nor positive nucleocapsid antibodies were present in the vaccine recipients. These receptors are not linked to any known antigen. The sequenced sample was CD4+ T cells from PBMCs cultured with HCoV-OC43 spike peptides, obtained before COVID-19 vaccination. Subset noted: HCoV-OC43 spike overlapping peptide pool stimulation. The receptors shown here come from a human donor who received a COVID-19 vaccine.

V gene TRBV6-5 combines with J gene TRBJ2-2; 7 bases agree with TRBD2. Trimming took 2 bases from V and 1 from J; bases not matched to a gene: 1. This CDR3 has 15 amino acids. Germline V gene sequence: CDR1 MNHEY, CDR2 SVGAGI. In nucleotides, the CDR3 is TGTGCCAGCAGTTACGGCGGGGGGAACACCGGGGAGCTGTTTTTT. It yields the protein CASSYGGGNTGELFF.

The J gene is TRBJ1-1, the V gene TRBV12-3 or TRBV12-4, with D possibly TRBD1 on 5 matching bases. V was clipped by 3 bases and J by 10 bases, with 12 bases between them. The CDR3 length is 12 residues. The DNA for the CDR3 is TGTGCCAGCAGTTTCGGGCAGGGAGTAGCTTTCTTT. Residues: CASSFGQGVAFF.

This clone has a single count. The rearrangement links TRBV9 to TRBJ2-2; 8 bases align to TRBD1. Germline CDR1 and CDR2: SGDLS and YYNGEE. V dropped 2 bases and J dropped 0; count of bases not matched to a gene: 0. The CDR3 is made up of 15 amino acids. CDR3 nucleotides: TGTGCCAGCAGCGTGACAGGGGCGAACACCGGGGAGCTGTTTTTT. This sequence encodes CASSVTGANTGELFF.

This clone was seen a single time. The chain employs TRBV30 and TRBJ1-5, with D unresolved. CDR1 GTSNPN and CDR2 SVGIG come from the germline V gene (reference sequence). CDR3 size: 15 residues. Trimming took off 0 bases at V and 7 bases at J, with 16 bases between the two ends. The CDR3: CAWSVIGTARQPQHF. Written as DNA, the CDR3 is TGTGCCTGGAGTGTGATAGGAACAGCTCGACAGCCCCAGCATTTT.

The gene calls are TRBV10-3 and TRBJ1-2; D might be TRBD1 (5 bases). From germline, CDR1 is ENHRY and CDR2 SYGVKD. The CDR3 has 14 amino acids. V lost 2 bases and J 0 bases, leaving 7 bases between the germline ends. The CDR3 sequence is CAISEGGTNYGYTF. DNA for the CDR3: TGTGCCATCAGTGAGGGGGGGACTAACTATGGCTACACCTTC.

J is TRBJ2-3 and V is TRBV6-6; D tentatively reads TRBD1 or TRBD2 (5 bases each). CDR3 length equals 12 residues. From germline, CDR1 is MNHNY and CDR2 SVGAGI (reference sequence). V lost 4 bases and J 8 bases, leaving 10 bases between the germline ends. The DNA of the CDR3 is TGTGCCAGCAGTTTACAGGAGGTTACGCAGTATTTT. It yields the protein CASSLQEVTQYF.

The chain uses TRBV30 and TRBJ1-1, with D possibly TRBD1 on 6 matching bases. Germline V CDR1 and CDR2: GTSNPN, SVGIG (reference sequence). V dropped 2 bases and J dropped 8 bases, with 15 bases sitting between them. This CDR3 has 13 residues. CDR3 DNA sequence: TGTGCCTGGAGTCCCCGGGGGCGGTGGGAAGCTTTCTTT. Translated: CAWSPRGRWEAFF.

The rearrangement uses TRBV19 and TRBJ2-2, with 8 bases aligning to TRBD1. This CDR3 is 15 amino acids long. CDR1 is LNHDA and CDR2 is SQIVND in the germline V gene (reference sequence). Trimming cost V 9 bases and J 7 bases; bases outside gene matches: 13. DNA of the CDR3: TGTGCCAGCCGAAAGGGCGCAGGGGGCGTCGGGGAGCTGTTTTTT. Translation: CASRKGAGGVGELFF.

The chain carries TRBV9 and TRBJ1-3; D is ambiguous. The CDR3 is made up of 17 amino acids. Deletions cut 1 base from V and 3 bases from J, with 17 bases between. Germline V gene lookup returns CDR1 SGDLS and CDR2 YYNGEE. The CDR3 DNA reads as TGTGCCAGCAGCGTACTCCGGGAAGGGTACTTTGGAAACACCATATATTTT. It encodes CASSVLREGYFGNTIYF.

This chain uses TRBV5-4 with TRBJ1-2; 7 bases are shared with TRBD1. The CDR3 totals 12 residues. The germline CDR1 and CDR2 sequences are SGHNT and YYREEE (reference sequence). Losses at the gene ends were 4 bases for V and 8 bases for J; bases not matched to a gene: 5. As DNA, the CDR3 is TGTGCCAGCAGCCCGGTAGGGGGCGGCTACACCTTC. It encodes CASSPVGGGYTF.

This sequence joins TRBV10-1 and TRBJ2-1; no reliable D call. Germline V CDR1 and CDR2: WNHNN, SYGVQD (reference sequence). Trimming shortened V by 2 bases and J by 3 bases, and 8 bases separated the two germline ends. The CDR3 sequence is 14 residues long. CDR3 DNA: TGCGCCAGCAGTGAGCGGAAAAACTACAATGAGCAGTTCTTC. Translation: CASSERKNYNEQFF.

J is TRBJ1-1 and V is TRBV2; D remains ambiguous. Germline CDR1 reads SNHLY; CDR2 reads FYNNEI. This CDR3 has 12 amino acids. The V gene lost 7 bases and the J gene lost 3 bases, with 9 bases spanning the gap. The CDR3 protein is CASTISDTEAFF. The CDR3 DNA sequence: TGTGCCAGCACTATATCCGACACTGAAGCTTTCTTT.

This clone was observed a few times. This chain connects TRBV5-1 to TRBJ2-7; maybe TRBD1 (6 bases). Germline V gene sequence: CDR1 SGHRS, CDR2 YFSETQ. CDR3 length: 15 residues. Between the trimmed V and J ends, which lost 4 bases and 0 bases, there was a span of 14 bases. The CDR3 here is CASSLVGGFSYEQYF. CDR3 DNA: TGCGCCAGCAGCCTGGTTGGGGGCTTCTCCTACGAGCAGTACTTC. Drawing the rest from reference TRBV5-1 and TRBJ2-7, the complete variable domain is KAGVTQTPRYLIKTRGQQVTLSCSPISGHRSVSWYQQTPGQGLQFLFEYFSETQRNKGNFPGRFSGRQFSNSRSEMNVSTLELGDSALYLCASSLVGGFSYEQYFGPGTRLTVT.

The rearrangement uses TRBV5-4 and TRBJ2-2; 15 bases are a match to TRBD2. Germline V gene sequence: CDR1 SGHNT, CDR2 YYREEE (reference sequence). V gave up 4 bases and J gave up 5 bases; unmatched junction bases: 12. The CDR3 sequence is 19 residues long. The chain's CDR3 is CASSKEGLAGGRNTGELFF. DNA for the CDR3: TGTGCCAGCAGCAAAGAGGGACTAGCGGGGGGAAGGAATACCGGGGAGCTGTTTTTT.

The CDR3 DNA sequence: TGTGCCAGCAGTTACTCCTACCTTCTTGGTGGCTACACCTTC. This codes for CASSYSYLLGGYTF. The rearrangement joins TRBV6-5 to TRBJ1-2; D is unclear. Germline CDR1 and CDR2: MNHEY and SVGAGI. This CDR3 comprises 14 residues. Trimming stripped 0 bases from V and 7 bases from J, with 12 bases between.

The CDR3 reads CASSLGPGNSYEQYF. The CDR3 DNA is TGCGCCAGCAGCTTGGGCCCCGGTAACTCCTACGAGCAGTACTTC. This rearrangement joins TRBV5-1 to TRBJ2-7; D not resolved. V was pared by 0 bases and J by 0 bases, with 10 bases between. Per the germline V gene, CDR1 is SGHRS and CDR2 is YFSETQ. This CDR3 contains 15 residues.

The chain has TRBV5-1 and TRBJ2-5; D is perhaps TRBD1 (6 bases). CDR3 size: 13 residues. The V gene lost 0 bases and the J gene lost 5 bases, with 8 bases spanning the gap. From germline, CDR1 is SGHRS and CDR2 YFSETQ. CDR3 loop: CASSLDRGETQYF. CDR3 sequence (DNA): TGCGCCAGCAGCTTGGATAGGGGGGAGACCCAGTACTTC.

This chain connects TRBV5-1 to TRBJ2-1, with 7 bases matching TRBD2. Per germline, CDR1 SGHRS and CDR2 YFSETQ. V shed 4 bases, J shed 9 bases, and the junction held 10 bases outside the gene matches. CDR3 size: 14 residues. This CDR3 reads CASSPNGGGFEQFF. CDR3 in DNA: TGCGCCAGCAGCCCTAATGGGGGGGGGTTTGAGCAGTTCTTC. The whole variable domain, remainder taken from reference TRBV5-1 and TRBJ2-1, is KAGVTQTPRYLIKTRGQQVTLSCSPISGHRSVSWYQQTPGQGLQFLFEYFSETQRNKGNFPGRFSGRQFSNSRSEMNVSTLELGDSALYLCASSPNGGGFEQFFGPGTRLTVL.

The chain employs TRBV11-2 and TRBJ2-3; D gene ambiguous. V lost 0 bases and J 4 bases, leaving 5 bases between the germline ends. The CDR3 has 13 residues. CDR1 and CDR2 from the germline V gene are SGHAT and FQNNGV. As DNA, the CDR3 is TGTGCCAGCAGCTTAGATTCGGCAGATACGCAGTATTTT. It yields the protein CASSLDSADTQYF.